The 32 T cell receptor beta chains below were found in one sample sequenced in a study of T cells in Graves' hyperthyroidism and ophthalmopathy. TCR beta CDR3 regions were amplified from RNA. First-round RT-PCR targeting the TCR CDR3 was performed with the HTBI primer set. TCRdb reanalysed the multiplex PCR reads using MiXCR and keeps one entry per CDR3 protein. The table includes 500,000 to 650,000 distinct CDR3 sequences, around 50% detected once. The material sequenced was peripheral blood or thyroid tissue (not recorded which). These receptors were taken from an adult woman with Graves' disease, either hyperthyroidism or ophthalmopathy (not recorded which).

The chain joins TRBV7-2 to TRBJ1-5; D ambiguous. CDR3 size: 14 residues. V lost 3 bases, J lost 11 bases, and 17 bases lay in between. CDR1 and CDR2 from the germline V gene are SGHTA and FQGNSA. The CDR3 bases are TGTGCCAGCAGCTTCAGCGGGAGAACGGAGACCCAGCATTTT. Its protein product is CASSFSGRTETQHF.

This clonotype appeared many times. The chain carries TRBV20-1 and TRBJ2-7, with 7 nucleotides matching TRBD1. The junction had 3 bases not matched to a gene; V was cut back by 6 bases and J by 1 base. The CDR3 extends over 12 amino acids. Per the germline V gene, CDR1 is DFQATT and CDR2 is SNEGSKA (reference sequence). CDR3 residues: CSARDRSYEQYF. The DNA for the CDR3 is TGCAGTGCAAGGGACAGATCCTACGAGCAGTACTTC.

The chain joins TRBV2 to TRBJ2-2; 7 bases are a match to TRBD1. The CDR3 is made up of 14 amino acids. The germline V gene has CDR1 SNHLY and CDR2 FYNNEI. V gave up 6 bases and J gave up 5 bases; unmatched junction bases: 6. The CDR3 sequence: CASRPGTATGELFF. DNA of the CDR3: TGTGCCAGCAGGCCCGGGACAGCTACCGGGGAGCTGTTTTTT.

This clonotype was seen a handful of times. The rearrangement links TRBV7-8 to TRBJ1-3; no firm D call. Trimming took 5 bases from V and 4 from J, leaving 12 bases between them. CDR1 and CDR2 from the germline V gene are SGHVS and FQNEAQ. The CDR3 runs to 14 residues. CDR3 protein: CASSLRTGGNTIYF. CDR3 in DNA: TGTGCCAGCAGCCTGCGGACCGGCGGAAACACCATATATTTT.

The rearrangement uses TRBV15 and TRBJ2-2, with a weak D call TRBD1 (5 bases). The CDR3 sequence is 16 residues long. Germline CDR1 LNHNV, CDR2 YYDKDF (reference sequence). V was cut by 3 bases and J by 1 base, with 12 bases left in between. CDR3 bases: TGTGCCACCAGCAGCTTGTCCGGACAGAACACCGGGGAGCTGTTTTTT. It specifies CATSSLSGQNTGELFF.

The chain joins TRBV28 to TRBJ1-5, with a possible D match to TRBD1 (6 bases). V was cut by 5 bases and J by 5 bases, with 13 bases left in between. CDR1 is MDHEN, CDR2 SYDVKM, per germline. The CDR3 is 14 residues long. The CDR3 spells CASSTSGHHQPQHF. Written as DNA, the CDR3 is TGTGCCAGCAGTACATCGGGACACCATCAGCCCCAGCATTTT.

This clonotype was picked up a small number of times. The CDR3: CSVGTGGNQPQHF. CDR3 in DNA: TGCAGTGTCGGGACAGGGGGCAATCAGCCCCAGCATTTT. The V and J genes are TRBV20-1 and TRBJ1-5; TRBD1 agrees at 10 bases. Germline V lookup: CDR1 DFQATT, CDR2 SNEGSKA (reference sequence). The CDR3 spans 13 residues. With V trimmed by 7 bases and J by 2 bases, 2 bases remained unmatched.

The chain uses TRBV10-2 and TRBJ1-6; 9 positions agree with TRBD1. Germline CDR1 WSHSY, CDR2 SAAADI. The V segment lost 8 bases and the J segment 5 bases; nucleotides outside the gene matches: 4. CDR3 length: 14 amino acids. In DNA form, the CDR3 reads TGCGCCAGCTTCGGGACAGGGAATAATTCACCCCTCCACTTT. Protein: CASFGTGNNSPLHF.

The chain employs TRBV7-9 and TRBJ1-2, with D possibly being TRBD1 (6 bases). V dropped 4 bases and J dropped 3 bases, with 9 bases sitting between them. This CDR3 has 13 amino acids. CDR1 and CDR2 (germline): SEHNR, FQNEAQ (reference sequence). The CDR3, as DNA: TGTGCCAGCAGCTCAGGGGTTTACTATGGCTACACCTTC. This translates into CASSSGVYYGYTF.

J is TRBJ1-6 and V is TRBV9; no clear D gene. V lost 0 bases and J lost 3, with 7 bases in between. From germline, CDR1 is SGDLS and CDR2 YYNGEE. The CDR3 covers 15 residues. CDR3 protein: CASSVADHYNSPLHF. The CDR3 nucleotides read TGTGCCAGCAGCGTAGCGGATCACTATAATTCACCCCTCCACTTT.

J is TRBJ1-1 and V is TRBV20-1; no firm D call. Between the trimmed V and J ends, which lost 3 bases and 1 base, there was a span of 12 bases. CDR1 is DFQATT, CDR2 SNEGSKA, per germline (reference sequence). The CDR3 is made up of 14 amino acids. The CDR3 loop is CSARFRSGNTEAFF. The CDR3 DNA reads TGCAGTGCTAGGTTCCGGTCGGGGAACACTGAAGCTTTCTTT.

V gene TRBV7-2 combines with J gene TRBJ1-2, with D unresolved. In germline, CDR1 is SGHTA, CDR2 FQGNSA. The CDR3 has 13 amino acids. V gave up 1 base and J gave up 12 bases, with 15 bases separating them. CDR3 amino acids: CASSLEADPGNTF. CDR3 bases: TGTGCCAGCAGCTTAGAGGCCGACCCTGGAAACACCTTC.

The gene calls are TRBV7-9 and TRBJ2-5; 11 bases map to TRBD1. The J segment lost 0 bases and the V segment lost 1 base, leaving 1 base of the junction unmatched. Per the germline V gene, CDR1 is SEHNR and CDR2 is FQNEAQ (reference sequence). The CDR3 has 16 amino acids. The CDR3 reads CASSLGDRGYQETQYF. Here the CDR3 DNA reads TGTGCCAGCAGCTTAGGGGACAGGGGGTACCAAGAGACCCAGTACTTC.

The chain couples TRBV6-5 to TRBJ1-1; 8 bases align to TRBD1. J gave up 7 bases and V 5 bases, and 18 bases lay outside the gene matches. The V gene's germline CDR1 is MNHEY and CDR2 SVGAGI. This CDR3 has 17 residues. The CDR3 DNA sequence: TGTGCCAGCAGTCATCATACCTCACGACGGACAGGGAGTGAAGCTTTCTTT. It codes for CASSHHTSRRTGSEAFF.

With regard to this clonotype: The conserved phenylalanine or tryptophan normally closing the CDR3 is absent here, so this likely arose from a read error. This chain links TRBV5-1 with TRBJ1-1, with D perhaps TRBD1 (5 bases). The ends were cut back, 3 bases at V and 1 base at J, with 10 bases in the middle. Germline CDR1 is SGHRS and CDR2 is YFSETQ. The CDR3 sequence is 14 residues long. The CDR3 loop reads CASSWTGPNTEAFS. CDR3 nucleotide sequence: TGCGCCAGCAGCTGGACGGGACCGAACACTGAAGCTTTCTCT.

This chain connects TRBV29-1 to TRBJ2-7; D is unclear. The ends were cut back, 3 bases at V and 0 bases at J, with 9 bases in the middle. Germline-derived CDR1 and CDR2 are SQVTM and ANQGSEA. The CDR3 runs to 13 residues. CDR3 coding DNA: TGCAGCGTTGATCGGCCAGGCTCCTACGAGCAGTACTTC. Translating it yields CSVDRPGSYEQYF.

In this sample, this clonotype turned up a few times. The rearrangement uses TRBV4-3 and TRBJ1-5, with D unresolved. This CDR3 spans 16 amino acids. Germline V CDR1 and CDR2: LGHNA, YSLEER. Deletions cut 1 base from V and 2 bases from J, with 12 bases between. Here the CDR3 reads CASSQAVNMGNQPQHF. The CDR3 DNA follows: TGCGCCAGCAGCCAAGCCGTTAATATGGGCAATCAGCCCCAGCATTTT.

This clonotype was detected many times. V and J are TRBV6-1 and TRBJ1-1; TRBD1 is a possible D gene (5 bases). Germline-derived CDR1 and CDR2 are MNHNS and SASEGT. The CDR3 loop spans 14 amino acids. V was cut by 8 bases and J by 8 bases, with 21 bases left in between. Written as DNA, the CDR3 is TGTGCCAGCTCTCGGGCGCAGGGTCGTGAGGAAGCTTTCTTT. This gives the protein CASSRAQGREEAFF.

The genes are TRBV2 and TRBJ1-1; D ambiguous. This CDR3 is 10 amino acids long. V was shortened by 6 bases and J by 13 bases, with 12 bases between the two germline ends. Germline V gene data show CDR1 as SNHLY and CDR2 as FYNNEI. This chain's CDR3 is CASSARELFF. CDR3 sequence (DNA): TGTGCCAGCAGCGCGAGGGAGCTTTTCTTT.

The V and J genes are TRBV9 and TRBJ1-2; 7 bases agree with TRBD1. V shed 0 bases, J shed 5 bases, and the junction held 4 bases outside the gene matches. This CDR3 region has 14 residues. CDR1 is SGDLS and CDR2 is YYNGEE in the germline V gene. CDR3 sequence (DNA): TGTGCCAGCAGCGTAGTTGGGACAGATTATGGCTACACCTTC. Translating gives CASSVVGTDYGYTF.

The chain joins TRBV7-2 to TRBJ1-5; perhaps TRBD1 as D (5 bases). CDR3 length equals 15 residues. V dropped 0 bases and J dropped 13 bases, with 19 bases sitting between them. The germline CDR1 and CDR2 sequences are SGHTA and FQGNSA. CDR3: CASSLAAGPGLNQHF. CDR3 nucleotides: TGTGCCAGCAGCTTAGCAGCGGGACCCGGGTTGAATCAGCATTTT.

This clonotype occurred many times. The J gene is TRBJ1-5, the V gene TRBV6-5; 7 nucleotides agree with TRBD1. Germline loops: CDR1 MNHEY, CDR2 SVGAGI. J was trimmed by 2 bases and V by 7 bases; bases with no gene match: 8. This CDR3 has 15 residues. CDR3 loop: CASKVTGKGNQPQHF. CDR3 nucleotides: TGTGCCAGCAAGGTGACAGGGAAGGGCAATCAGCCCCAGCATTTT.

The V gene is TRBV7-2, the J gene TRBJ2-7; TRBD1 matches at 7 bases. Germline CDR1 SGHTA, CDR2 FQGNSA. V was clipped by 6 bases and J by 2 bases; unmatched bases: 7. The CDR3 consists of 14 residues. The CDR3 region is CASSWAQGPYEQYF. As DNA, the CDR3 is TGTGCCAGCAGTTGGGCACAGGGGCCCTACGAGCAGTACTTC.

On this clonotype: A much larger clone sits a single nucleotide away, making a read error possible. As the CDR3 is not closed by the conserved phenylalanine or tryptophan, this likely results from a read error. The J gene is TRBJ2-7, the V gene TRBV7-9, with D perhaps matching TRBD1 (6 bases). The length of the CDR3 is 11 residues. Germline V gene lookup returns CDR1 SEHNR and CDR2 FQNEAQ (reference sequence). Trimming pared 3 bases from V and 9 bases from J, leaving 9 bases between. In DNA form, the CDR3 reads TGTGCCAGCAGCTTTGACAGGAGGCAGTACCTC. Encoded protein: CASSFDRRQYL.

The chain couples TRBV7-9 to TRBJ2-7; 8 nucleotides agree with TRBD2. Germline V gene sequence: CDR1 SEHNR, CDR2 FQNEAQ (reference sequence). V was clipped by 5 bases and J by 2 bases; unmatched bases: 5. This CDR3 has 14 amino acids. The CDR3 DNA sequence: TGTGCCAGCAGCGGGAGCGGGAGCCCCTACGAGCAGTACTTC. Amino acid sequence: CASSGSGSPYEQYF. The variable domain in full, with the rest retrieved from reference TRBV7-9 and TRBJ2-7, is DTGVSQNPRHKITKRGQNVTFRCDPISEHNRLYWYRQTLGQGPEFLTYFQNEAQLEKSRLLSDRFSAERPKGSFSTLEIQRTEQGDSAMYLCASSGSGSPYEQYFGPGTRLTVT.

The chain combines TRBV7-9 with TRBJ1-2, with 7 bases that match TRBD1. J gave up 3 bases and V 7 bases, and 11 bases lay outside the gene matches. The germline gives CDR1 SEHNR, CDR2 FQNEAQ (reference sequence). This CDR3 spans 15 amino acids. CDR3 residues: CASIARGTPDYGYTF. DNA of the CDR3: TGTGCCAGCATAGCCAGGGGGACTCCTGACTATGGCTACACCTTC.

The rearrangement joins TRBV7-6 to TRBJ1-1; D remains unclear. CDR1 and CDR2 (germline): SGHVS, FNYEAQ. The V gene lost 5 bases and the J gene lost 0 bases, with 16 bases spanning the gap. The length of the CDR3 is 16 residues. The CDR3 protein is CASSPPPGFMNTEAFF. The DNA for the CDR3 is TGTGCCAGCAGCCCCCCGCCGGGGTTCATGAACACTGAAGCTTTCTTT.

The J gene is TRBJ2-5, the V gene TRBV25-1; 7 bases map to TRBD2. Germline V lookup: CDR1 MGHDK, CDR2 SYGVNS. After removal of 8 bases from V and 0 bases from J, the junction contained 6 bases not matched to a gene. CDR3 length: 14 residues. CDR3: CASLREGYQETQYF. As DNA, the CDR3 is TGTGCCAGCCTCAGGGAGGGGTACCAAGAGACCCAGTACTTC.

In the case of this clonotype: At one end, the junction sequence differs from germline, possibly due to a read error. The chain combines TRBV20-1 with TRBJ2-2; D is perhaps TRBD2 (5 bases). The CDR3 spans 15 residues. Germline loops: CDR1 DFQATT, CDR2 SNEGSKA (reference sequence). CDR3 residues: CSARGGSSNTGELSW. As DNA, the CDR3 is TGCAGTGCTAGAGGGGGTAGCTCGAACACCGGGGAGCTGTCTTGG.

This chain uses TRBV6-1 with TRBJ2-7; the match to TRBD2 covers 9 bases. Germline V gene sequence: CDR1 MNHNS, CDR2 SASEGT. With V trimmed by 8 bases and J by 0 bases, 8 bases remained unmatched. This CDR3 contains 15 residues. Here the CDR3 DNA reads TGTGCCAGCCACGCGACAGCGGGAGGCTCCTACGAGCAGTACTTC. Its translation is CASHATAGGSYEQYF.

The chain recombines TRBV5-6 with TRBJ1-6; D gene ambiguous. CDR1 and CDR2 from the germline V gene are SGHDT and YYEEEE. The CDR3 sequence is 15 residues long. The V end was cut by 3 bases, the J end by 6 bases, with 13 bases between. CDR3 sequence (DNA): TGTGCCAGCAGCTACACTGTGACCAGTAATTCACCCCTCCACTTT. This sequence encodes CASSYTVTSNSPLHF.

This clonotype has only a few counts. CDR3 sequence: CSVPYTVYGYTF. CDR3 nucleotide sequence: TGCAGCGTGCCCTATACAGTCTATGGCTACACCTTC. The gene calls are TRBV29-1 and TRBJ1-2; no definite D call. The CDR3 sequence is 12 residues long. Germline V CDR1 and CDR2: SQVTM, ANQGSEA. Trimming left V 6 bases short and J 4 bases short, with 12 bases between.